This TCR beta chain was found in a study of blood T cell repertoires in COVID-19. Trimming took 5 bases from V and 0 from J, leaving 10 bases between them. Germline CDR1 reads SGHVS; CDR2 reads FQNEAQ. This CDR3 is 14 amino acids long. The protocol was immunoSEQ multiplex PCR, while the TCRdb copy is restricted to in-frame clones and leaves out a portion. The sample records around 59,000 clones, around four fifths being singletons. The chain combines TRBV7-8 with TRBJ1-2; D gene uncertain. The sequence came from a man at least 80 years old with acute or convalescent COVID-19. Sequencing was carried out using peripheral blood. Here the CDR3 reads CASSLRETNYGYTF. The CDR3 DNA reads as TGTGCCAGCAGCCTCCGGGAAACTAACTATGGCTACACCTTC.